The entry that follows covers one T cell receptor (beta chain) sequence. Antigen: not known. The germline V gene encodes CDR1 SQVTM and CDR2 ANQGSEA. This CDR3 comprises 14 residues. These data are taken from a study of CXCR3-negative and CXCR3-positive naive CD8 T cells. Across the study: The libraries together contributed 120 million to 150 million TRB reads, each supplying about 1.5 +/- 0.3 million. Study-wide points: Expression of CXCR3 was partially reduced after cryopreservation, and fresh PBMCs were used in most assays. It was found that naive subsets had comparable surface CD5, and TCR strength was inferred from TRB CDR3 properties. The TRB CDR3s that CXCR3-positive naive cells carried were more hydrophobic than those of CXCR3-negative naive cells.

Cells that were CD45RO-CCR7+CD27+CD95- constituted naive CD8+ T cells. All TRB cDNA libraries came from 5' RACE performed with UMI labels. Reanalyzing the 5' RACE reads, TCRdb keeps one entry per CDR3 protein, without DNA. The table lists tens of thousands of distinct CDR3 sequences, with over 0.4% in the top ten. The chain links TRBV29-1 to TRBJ1-1. The sample taken for sequencing was naive CXCR3+ CD8+ T cells from blood. The subset here: CD45RO-CCR7+CD27+CD95- naive CD8+ T cells expressing CXCR3 (TNR3+). This clonotype was sampled from a human donor in good health. Some clones in this sample may be carry-over from other donors' samples. CDR3 amino acids: CSAIDLRRATEAFF.